These 29 T cell receptor beta chains were all obtained from the same sample, sequenced in a study of blood T cell repertoires in COVID-19. TCRdb keeps only in-frame clones here, not all; method: immunoSEQ multiplex PCR. Of 150,000 or so clones listed, approximately 84% are singletons. Specimen: PBMCs or T cells enriched from blood (not recorded which). The receptors here all came from a woman aged 50 to 60 who had recovered from COVID-19.

The V gene is TRBV9, the J gene TRBJ2-7; TRBD1 aligns across 9 bases. With 4 bases clipped from V and 5 bases from J, the junction kept 16 bases outside the gene matches. The CDR3 length is 17 residues. From germline, CDR1 is SGDLS and CDR2 YYNGEE. In DNA, the CDR3 is TGTGCCAGCAGCCTTACAGGGGGCACCGACCACCGGAACGAGCAGTACTTC. Its protein product is CASSLTGGTDHRNEQYF.

The chain is built from TRBV5-1 and TRBJ2-1; D perhaps matches TRBD2 (6 bases). Trimming cost V 4 bases and J 4 bases, with 9 bases left between them. The CDR3 is 13 residues long. CDR1 is SGHRS, CDR2 YFSETQ, per germline. The DNA of the CDR3 is TGCGCCAGCAGCGTTAGCGGTTACAATGAGCAGTTCTTC. As protein: CASSVSGYNEQFF.

The CDR3 here is CASSHPDGSNYGYTF. The CDR3, as DNA: TGTGCCAGCAGCCATCCTGACGGGAGTAACTATGGCTACACCTTC. The V call is TRBV4-2, the J call TRBJ1-2; D is unresolved. Germline V gene data show CDR1 as LGHNA and CDR2 as YNFKEQ. The CDR3 runs 15 residues. Trimming stripped 3 bases from V and 1 base from J, with 12 bases between.

This chain uses TRBV4-3 with TRBJ2-2; tentative D call: TRBD2 (5 bases). Germline values: CDR1 LGHNA, CDR2 YSLEER. This CDR3 has 19 amino acids. Trimming pared 4 bases from V and 0 bases from J, leaving 21 bases between. The CDR3 DNA sequence: TGCGCCAGCAGCCTTTGGGCCACGTTAGCGAAAACGAACACCGGGGAGCTGTTTTTT. Translated: CASSLWATLAKTNTGELFF.

V usage is TRBV30 and J usage is TRBJ1-1; D gene uncertain. The CDR3 sequence is 14 residues long. Trimming removed 0 bases at V and 8 bases at J, with 16 bases between. Germline assignment: CDR1 GTSNPN and CDR2 SVGIG (reference sequence). CDR3 in DNA: TGTGCCTGGAGTGTGGACTCGACGTCGGGGGAAGCTTTCTTT. Protein: CAWSVDSTSGEAFF.

The V and J genes are TRBV3-1 (or the pseudogene TRBV3-2) and TRBJ2-1, with 8 positions matching TRBD2. Germline CDR1 is LGHDT and CDR2 is YNNKEL (reference sequence). The CDR3 totals 18 residues. V lost 0 bases and J lost 1; bases outside the gene matches: 8. The CDR3 coding sequence is TGTGCCAGCAGCCAAGATAAGCGGGAGTTGGATTCCTACAATGAGCAGTTCTTC. This sequence encodes CASSQDKRELDSYNEQFF.

The rearrangement joins TRBV12-3 or TRBV12-4 to TRBJ1-1; the D gene is possibly TRBD1 (5 bases). The CDR3 totals 12 residues. Deletions cut 7 bases from V and 6 bases from J, with 12 bases between. The CDR3 nucleotides are TGTGCCAGCAACCCGGGGGTAGCTGAAGCTTTCTTT. Protein sequence: CASNPGVAEAFF.

The CDR3 sequence: CASIGGGRNTGELFF. Written as DNA, the CDR3 is TGTGCCAGCATTGGGGGCGGGCGGAACACCGGGGAGCTGTTTTTT. The rearrangement links TRBV2 to TRBJ2-2, with D tentatively TRBD1 (6 bases). The germline V gene has CDR1 SNHLY and CDR2 FYNNEI. V was pared by 7 bases and J by 1 base, with 13 bases between. The CDR3 is made up of 15 amino acids.

The chain carries TRBV3-1 (or the pseudogene TRBV3-2) and TRBJ2-3; D unclear. In germline, CDR1 is LGHDT, CDR2 YNNKEL (reference sequence). Trimming stripped 0 bases from V and 2 bases from J, with 12 bases between. CDR3 length equals 16 residues. CDR3 in amino acids: CASSQDGLPHTDTQYF. CDR3 nucleotides: TGTGCCAGCAGCCAAGATGGGCTACCTCACACAGATACGCAGTATTTT.

V and J are TRBV2 and TRBJ2-7; TRBD2 matches at 13 bases. The CDR3 length is 14 residues. Unmatched junction bases numbered 1, after V lost 6 bases and J lost 2 bases. Germline CDR1 is SNHLY and CDR2 is FYNNEI. DNA for the CDR3: TGTGCCAGCAGGGGACTAGCGGGGACCTACGAGCAGTACTTC. As protein: CASRGLAGTYEQYF.

The chain combines TRBV12-3 or TRBV12-4 with TRBJ1-5, with D unclear. This CDR3 comprises 13 residues. Trimming cost V 2 bases and J 4 bases, with 6 bases left between them. The CDR3 coding sequence is TGTGCCAGCAGTTTATTAACAAATCAGCCCCAGCATTTT. Translated: CASSLLTNQPQHF.

The chain couples TRBV7-8 to TRBJ1-1; the match to TRBD1 covers 7 bases. The V gene's germline CDR1 is SGHVS and CDR2 FQNEAQ. The V segment lost 1 base and the J segment 0 bases; nucleotides outside the gene matches: 5. The length of the CDR3 is 16 residues. The CDR3 coding sequence is TGTGCCAGCAGCTTAGTGCAGGGGGGATTGAACACTGAAGCTTTCTTT. Its translation: CASSLVQGGLNTEAFF.

The J gene is TRBJ2-3, the V gene TRBV29-1; 12 bases are a match to TRBD2. Germline lookup yields CDR1 SQVTM and CDR2 ANQGSEA. Trimming at V came to 6 bases and at J to 0 bases, leaving 19 bases not matched to a gene. The CDR3 covers 20 residues. CDR3: CSVIGRRSASGRGSTDTQYF. For the CDR3, the DNA is TGCAGCGTGATCGGTCGGAGATCTGCTAGCGGGAGGGGGAGCACAGATACGCAGTATTTT.

The chain links TRBV15 to TRBJ2-5, with a weak D call TRBD2 (6 bases). Germline V gene lookup returns CDR1 LNHNV and CDR2 YYDKDF (reference sequence). V was cut by 2 bases and J by 6 bases, with 22 bases left in between. The CDR3 spans 17 residues. The CDR3 DNA reads as TGTGCCACCAGCAGATACTCCGGGACTGGGGAAAGGAAGACCCAGTACTTC. Translating gives CATSRYSGTGERKTQYF.

The chain is built from TRBV6-4 and TRBJ1-1; 8 bases map to TRBD1. The J segment lost 0 bases and the V segment lost 5 bases, leaving 2 bases of the junction unmatched. In germline, CDR1 is MRHNA, CDR2 SNTAGT. The CDR3 runs to 14 residues. This CDR3 reads CASSPTGVNTEAFF. CDR3 in DNA: TGTGCCAGCAGTCCGACAGGGGTGAACACTGAAGCTTTCTTT.

This clone came up a few times. V usage is TRBV11-1 and J usage is TRBJ2-7; the D is unclear. Germline V CDR1 and CDR2: SGHAT, FQDESV (reference sequence). This CDR3 region has 14 residues. V was shortened by 0 bases and J by 5 bases, with 11 bases between the two germline ends. The CDR3 spells CASSLAGEANEQYF. CDR3 DNA sequence: TGTGCCAGCAGCTTAGCCGGAGAAGCCAACGAGCAGTACTTC. Full variable domain (rest looked up from reference TRBV11-1 and TRBJ2-7): EAEVAQSPRYKITEKSQAVAFWCDPISGHATLYWYRQILGQGPELLVQFQDESVVDDSQLPKDRFSAERLKGVDSTLKIQPAELGDSAMYLCASSLAGEANEQYFGPGTRLTVT.

The chain is built from TRBV14 and TRBJ2-7; D is uncertain. The germline V gene has CDR1 SGHDN and CDR2 FVKESK. Trimming pared 3 bases from V and 2 bases from J, leaving 5 bases between. This CDR3 is 12 amino acids long. CDR3 protein: CASSHLPYEQYF. The CDR3 DNA reads as TGTGCCAGCAGCCATCTTCCCTACGAGCAGTACTTC.

The rearrangement links TRBV7-2 to TRBJ1-1; 7 bases match TRBD1. The V and J ends lost 5 bases and 8 bases, in that order; junction bases with no gene match: 14. CDR1 and CDR2 (germline): SGHTA, FQGNSA. The CDR3 contains 15 residues. CDR3 sequence: CASSRDRLGEREAFF. The CDR3 nucleotides read TGTGCCAGCAGCCGGGACAGATTGGGCGAAAGAGAAGCTTTCTTT.

This chain links TRBV14 with TRBJ2-2; TRBD2 is a possible D gene (5 bases). Germline CDR1 SGHDN, CDR2 FVKESK. The CDR3 sequence is 14 residues long. V lost 3 bases and J 2 bases, leaving 7 bases between the germline ends. CDR3 in amino acids: CASSHGLNTGELFF. CDR3 in DNA: TGTGCCAGCAGCCATGGACTCAACACCGGGGAGCTGTTTTTT.

V gene TRBV6-5 combines with J gene TRBJ2-3, with 13 bases identical to TRBD2. V lost 6 bases to trimming and J lost 4 bases; unmatched junction nucleotides: 4. CDR3 length equals 15 residues. Germline assignment: CDR1 MNHEY and CDR2 SVGAGI. The CDR3, as DNA: TGTGCCAGCAGGGGGACTAGCGGGATTTCAGATACGCAGTATTTT. Translating it yields CASRGTSGISDTQYF.

This rearrangement joins TRBV7-9 to TRBJ2-7, with TRBD1 matching 7 bases. Looked up from germline, CDR1 is SEHNR and CDR2 is FQNEAQ (reference sequence). Trimming cost V 2 bases and J 7 bases; bases outside gene matches: 8. This CDR3 has 14 residues. The CDR3 nucleotides read TGTGCCAGCAGCTTAAGACAGGGAATGGGGGAGCAGTACTTC. Its protein is CASSLRQGMGEQYF.

The chain has TRBV5-4 and TRBJ1-2; tentative D call: TRBD1 (6 bases). The ends were cut back, 3 bases at V and 8 bases at J, with 14 bases in the middle. The CDR3 runs 13 residues. The germline V gene has CDR1 SGHNT and CDR2 YYREEE (reference sequence). This CDR3 reads CASSSPGGRGYTF. CDR3 DNA: TGTGCCAGCAGCTCCCCGGGGGGGCGCGGCTACACCTTC.

This rearrangement joins TRBV28 to TRBJ2-3; 12 bases are shared with TRBD1. The V gene end was trimmed by 6 bases and the J gene end by 0 bases; junction bases not matched to a gene: 22. The CDR3 spans 22 residues. The V gene's germline CDR1 is MDHEN and CDR2 SYDVKM. CDR3 loop: CASSYGTGGRLAGRTSTDTQYF. CDR3 DNA sequence: TGTGCCAGCAGCTATGGGACAGGGGGCCGGCTAGCGGGCCGAACTAGCACAGATACGCAGTATTTT.

The chain combines TRBV19 with TRBJ2-3, with D possibly TRBD2 on 5 matching bases. The CDR3 runs to 15 residues. V lost 5 bases, J lost 2 bases, and 14 bases lay in between. CDR1 LNHDA and CDR2 SQIVND come from the germline V gene (reference sequence). The CDR3 region is CASSAGLPPTDTQYF. As DNA, the CDR3 is TGTGCCAGTAGTGCCGGACTCCCACCCACAGATACGCAGTATTTT.

The chain employs TRBV6-5 and TRBJ2-3; possible D gene TRBD1, 5 bases. Trimming took 5 bases from V and 0 from J, leaving 12 bases between them. CDR1 is MNHEY and CDR2 is SVGAGI in the germline V gene. The length of the CDR3 is 15 residues. DNA for the CDR3: TGTGCCAGCAGTAGGACACTTACAAGCACAGATACGCAGTATTTT. Translation gives CASSRTLTSTDTQYF.

The chain has TRBV19 and TRBJ2-5, with a tentative D call TRBD1 (5 bases). Germline V gene sequence: CDR1 LNHDA, CDR2 SQIVND (reference sequence). With 1 base removed from V and 6 bases from J, the gap between germline ends came to 15 bases. There are 15 residues in the CDR3. CDR3 sequence: CASSIGGAGKQTQYF. CDR3 DNA: TGTGCCAGTAGTATAGGTGGGGCAGGGAAGCAGACCCAGTACTTC.

On this clone itself: Within the sample, other DNA sequences also encode this same CDR3. The chain is built from TRBV5-1 and TRBJ1-4; tentatively, D is TRBD1 (6 bases). The germline V and J ends were trimmed by 0 bases and 4 bases, with 7 bases remaining between them. The CDR3 totals 14 residues. CDR1 is SGHRS and CDR2 is YFSETQ in the germline V gene. The chain's CDR3 is CASSLVGGNEKLFF. CDR3 nucleotides: TGCGCCAGCAGCTTGGTAGGGGGTAATGAAAAACTGTTTTTT.

The chain recombines TRBV27 with TRBJ2-1; TRBD1 matches 10 bases. The CDR3 covers 17 residues. CDR1 and CDR2 from the germline V gene are MNHEY and SMNVEV (reference sequence). Trimming at V came to 0 bases and at J to 3 bases, leaving 5 bases not matched to a gene. CDR3 protein: CASSLSWDRGIYNEQFF. For the CDR3, the DNA is TGTGCCAGCAGTTTATCCTGGGACAGGGGTATCTACAATGAGCAGTTCTTC.

There are a few counts of this clone. The gene calls are TRBV30 and TRBJ1-2, with 10 nucleotides matching TRBD1. This CDR3 has 13 amino acids. Germline V gives CDR1 GTSNPN, CDR2 SVGIG (reference sequence). J was trimmed by 8 bases and V by 3 bases; bases with no gene match: 6. CDR3 loop: CAWRGQGTGGYTF. Here the CDR3 DNA reads TGTGCCTGGAGGGGACAGGGGACGGGAGGCTACACCTTC.